This entry features one T cell receptor beta chain sequence. Regarding time point: pre-sensitization, week 0. The treatment: therapeutic diphenylcyclopropenone sensitization with weekly scalp DPC. The entry originates in a study of human T cells and chemical hapten exposure. Trimming removed 4 bases at V and 2 bases at J, with 8 bases between. This CDR3 is built from 12 residues. The germline V gene encodes CDR1 SQVTM and CDR2 ANQGSEA. One entry per CDR3 protein, called by TCRdb with MiXCR from the RACE reads. Seen here are more than 250,000 distinct CDR3 sequences, about 9.4% observed once, and the top ten hold under 2.5%.

The clonotype comes from a woman in her 40s with alopecia areata. Some clones in this sample may be carry-over from other donors' samples. The sequencing used whole blood, collected in connection with sensitization to the hapten diphenylcyclopropenone (DPC). This chain joins TRBV29-1 and TRBJ1-1; a possible D gene is TRBD1 (5 bases). The CDR3 is CSVAGGNTEAFF. The DNA of the CDR3 is TGCAGCGTTGCGGGGGGAAACACTGAAGCTTTCTTT.